The sequence of this TCR beta chain was determined in a study of blood T cell repertoires in COVID-19. Only in-frame clones appear in the TCRdb table, and some are missing; sequencing was by immunoSEQ multiplex PCR. Among roughly 250,000 clones, around 88% were seen once, and the ten largest hold under 9.5%. The receptor comes from a man between 40 and 49 years old who had recovered from COVID-19. The sample was PBMCs or T cells enriched from blood (not recorded which).

In DNA, the CDR3 is TGCGCCAGCAGCTTGGTACGACAGGGAGGCTCCTACGAGCAGTACTTC. It encodes CASSLVRQGGSYEQYF. This chain uses TRBV5-1 with TRBJ2-7, with a possible D match to TRBD1 (7 bases). V was pared by 0 bases and J by 0 bases, with 13 bases between. From germline, CDR1 is SGHRS and CDR2 YFSETQ. This CDR3 is 16 amino acids long.